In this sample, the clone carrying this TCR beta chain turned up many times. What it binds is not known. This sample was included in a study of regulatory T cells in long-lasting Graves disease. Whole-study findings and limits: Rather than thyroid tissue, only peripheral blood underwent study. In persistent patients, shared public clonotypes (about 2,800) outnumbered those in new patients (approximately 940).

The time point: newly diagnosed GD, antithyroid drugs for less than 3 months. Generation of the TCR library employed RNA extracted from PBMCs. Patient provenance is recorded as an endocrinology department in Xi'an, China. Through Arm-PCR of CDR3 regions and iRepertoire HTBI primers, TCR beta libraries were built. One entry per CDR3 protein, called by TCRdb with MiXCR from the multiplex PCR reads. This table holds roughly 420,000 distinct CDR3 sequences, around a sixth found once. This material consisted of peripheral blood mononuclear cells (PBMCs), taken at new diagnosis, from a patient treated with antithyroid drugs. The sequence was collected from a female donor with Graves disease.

The chain's CDR3 is CASRLAGNHQPQHF. The CDR3 DNA sequence: TGTGCCAGCAGGCTTGCGGGGAATCATCAGCCCCAGCATTTT. The rearrangement joins TRBV28 to TRBJ1-5; D ambiguous. This CDR3 is 14 amino acids long. The V gene's germline CDR1 is MDHEN and CDR2 SYDVKM. The V end was cut by 6 bases, the J end by 5 bases, with 14 bases between.